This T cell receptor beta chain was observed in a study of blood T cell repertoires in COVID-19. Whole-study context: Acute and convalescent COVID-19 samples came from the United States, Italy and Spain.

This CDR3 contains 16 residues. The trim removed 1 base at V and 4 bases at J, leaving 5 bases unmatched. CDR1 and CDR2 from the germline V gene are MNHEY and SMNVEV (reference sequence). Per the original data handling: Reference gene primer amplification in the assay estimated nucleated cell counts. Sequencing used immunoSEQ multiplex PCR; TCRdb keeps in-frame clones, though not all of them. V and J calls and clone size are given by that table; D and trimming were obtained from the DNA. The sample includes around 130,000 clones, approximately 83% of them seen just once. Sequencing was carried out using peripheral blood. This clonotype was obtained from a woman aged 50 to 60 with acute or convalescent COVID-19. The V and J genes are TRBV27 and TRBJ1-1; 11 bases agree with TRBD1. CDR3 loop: CASSLFGQGAGTEAFF. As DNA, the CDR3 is TGTGCCAGCAGTTTATTCGGACAGGGGGCCGGCACTGAAGCTTTCTTT.